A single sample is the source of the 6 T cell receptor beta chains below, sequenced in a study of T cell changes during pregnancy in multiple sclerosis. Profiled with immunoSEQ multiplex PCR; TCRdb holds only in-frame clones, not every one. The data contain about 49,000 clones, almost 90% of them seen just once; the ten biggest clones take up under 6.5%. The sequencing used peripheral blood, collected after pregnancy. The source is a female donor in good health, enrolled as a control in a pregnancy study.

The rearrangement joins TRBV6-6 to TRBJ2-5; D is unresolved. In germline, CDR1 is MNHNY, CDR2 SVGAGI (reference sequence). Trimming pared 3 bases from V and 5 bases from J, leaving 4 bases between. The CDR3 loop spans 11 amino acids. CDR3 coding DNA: TGTGCCAGCAGTTATGAGGAGACCCAGTACTTC. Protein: CASSYEETQYF.

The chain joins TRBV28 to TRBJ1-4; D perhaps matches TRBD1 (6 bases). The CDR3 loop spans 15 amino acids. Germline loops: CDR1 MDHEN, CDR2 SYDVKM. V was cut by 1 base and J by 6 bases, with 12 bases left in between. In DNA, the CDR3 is TGTGCCAGCAGTTTATCCCCGGACAGTCATGAAAAACTGTTTTTT. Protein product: CASSLSPDSHEKLFF.

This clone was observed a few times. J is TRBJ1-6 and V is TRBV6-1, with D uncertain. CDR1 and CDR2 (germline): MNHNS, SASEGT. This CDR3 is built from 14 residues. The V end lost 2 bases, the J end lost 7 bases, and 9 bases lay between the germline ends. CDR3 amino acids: CASSERVENSPLHF. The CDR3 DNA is TGTGCCAGCAGTGAACGGGTCGAAAATTCACCCCTCCACTTT.

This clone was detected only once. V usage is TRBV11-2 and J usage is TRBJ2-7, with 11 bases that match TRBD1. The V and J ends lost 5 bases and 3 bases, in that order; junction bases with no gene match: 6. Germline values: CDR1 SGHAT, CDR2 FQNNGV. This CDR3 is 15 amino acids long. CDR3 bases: TGTGCCAGCAGCATCGGGACAGGGGGAGGCTACGAGCAGTACTTC. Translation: CASSIGTGGGYEQYF.

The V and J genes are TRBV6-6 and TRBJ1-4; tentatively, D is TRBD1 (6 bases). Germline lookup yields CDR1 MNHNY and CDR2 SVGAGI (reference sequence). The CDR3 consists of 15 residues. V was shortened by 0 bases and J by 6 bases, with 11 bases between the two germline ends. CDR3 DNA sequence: TGTGCCAGCAGTTACTCGAGGGGGGGGGATGAAAAACTGTTTTTT. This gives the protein CASSYSRGGDEKLFF.

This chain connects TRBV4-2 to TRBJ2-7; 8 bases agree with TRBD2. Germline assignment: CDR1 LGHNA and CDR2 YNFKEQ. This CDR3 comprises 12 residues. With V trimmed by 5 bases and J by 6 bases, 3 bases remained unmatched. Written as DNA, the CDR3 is TGTGCCAGCAGCTCTCGGGGGGGCGAGCAGTACTTC. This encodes CASSSRGGEQYF.